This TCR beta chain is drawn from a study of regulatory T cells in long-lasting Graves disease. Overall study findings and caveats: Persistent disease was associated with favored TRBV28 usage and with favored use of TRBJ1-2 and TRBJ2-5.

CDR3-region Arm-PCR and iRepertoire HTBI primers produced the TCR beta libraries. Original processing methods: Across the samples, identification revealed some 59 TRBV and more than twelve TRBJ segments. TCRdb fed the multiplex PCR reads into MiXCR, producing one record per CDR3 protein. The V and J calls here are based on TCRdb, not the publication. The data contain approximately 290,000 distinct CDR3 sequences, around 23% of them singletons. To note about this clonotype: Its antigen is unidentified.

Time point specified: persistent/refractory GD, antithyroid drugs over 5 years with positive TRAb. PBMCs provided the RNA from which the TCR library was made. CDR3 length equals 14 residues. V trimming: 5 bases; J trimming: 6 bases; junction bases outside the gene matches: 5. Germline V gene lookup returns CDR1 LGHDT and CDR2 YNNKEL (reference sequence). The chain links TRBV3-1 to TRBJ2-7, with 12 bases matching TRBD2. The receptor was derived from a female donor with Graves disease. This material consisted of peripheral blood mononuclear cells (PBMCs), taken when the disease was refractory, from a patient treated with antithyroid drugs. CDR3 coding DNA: TGTGCCAGCAGCTTGCTAGCGGGAGGGGCCGAGCAGTACTTC. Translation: CASSLLAGGAEQYF.